These T cell receptor beta chains were read from a single sample in a study of cytomegalovirus exposure and HLA in healthy donors. Sequencing used immunoSEQ multiplex PCR; TCRdb keeps in-frame clones, though not all of them. The sample has 150,000 to 200,000 clones, around 76% seen once. The sequenced sample was PBMCs. These receptors were taken from a woman aged 25 to 45 in good health and CMV-seropositive. Both conserved end residues are part of each CDR3. D genes are given only for firm matches. Only part of the rows carry a size: once, few, many, or a class if the clone is expanded.

TRBV12-5	TRBD1	TRBJ2-7	-	CASGLGQTGGSEQYF	TGTGCTAGTGGTTTGGGCCAGACAGGGGGGTCAGAGCAGTACTTC
TRBV19	-	TRBJ2-5	-	CASSPGLGGVLSTQYF	TGTGCCAGTAGTCCCGGTTTGGGGGGAGTTCTAAGTACCCAGTACTTC
TRBV28	-	TRBJ1-6	-	CASNPRVIQNNSPLHF	TGTGCCAGCAACCCACGGGTCATTCAAAATAATTCACCCCTCCACTTT
TRBV7-9	-	TRBJ2-1	-	CASSRGSSYNEQFF	TGTGCCAGCAGCCGGGGGAGCTCCTACAATGAGCAGTTCTTC
TRBV6-5	-	TRBJ2-2	-	CASSPAGYTGELFF	TGTGCCAGCTCTCCAGCCGGGTACACCGGGGAGCTGTTTTTT
TRBV27	-	TRBJ1-4	-	CASRITGNEKLFF	TGTGCCAGCAGGATTACAGGGAATGAAAAACTGTTTTTT
TRBV19	TRBD2	TRBJ2-1	-	CASSISGTSGGLNEQFF	TGTGCCAGTAGTATATCAGGGACTAGCGGGGGACTGAATGAGCAGTTCTTC
TRBV28	TRBD1	TRBJ1-3	-	CASSLQGAYSGNTIYF	TGTGCCAGCAGTTTACAGGGGGCATACTCTGGAAACACCATATATTTT
TRBV19	TRBD2	TRBJ2-1	once	CASSISLAGASMWFF	TGTGCCAGTAGTATTTCGCTAGCGGGGGCCTCCATGTGGTTCTTC
TRBV2	-	TRBJ2-5	-	CASRASKETQYF	TGTGCCAGCAGAGCTAGTAAAGAGACCCAGTACTTC
TRBV5-4	TRBD1	TRBJ1-2	-	CASSRQGLNYGYTF	TGTGCCAGCAGCCGACAGGGCCTTAACTATGGCTACACCTTC
TRBV5-1	-	TRBJ1-6	-	CASSFLEYSPLHF	TGCGCCAGCAGCTTTCTCGAGTATTCACCCCTCCACTTT
TRBV2	-	TRBJ2-7	-	CASSGNRDPSYEQYF	TGTGCCAGCAGTGGGAACAGGGACCCTTCCTACGAGCAGTACTTC
TRBV15	-	TRBJ1-4	-	CATSVRRVLGGEKLFF	TGTGCCACCAGTGTTCGGCGGGTACTCGGGGGTGAAAAACTGTTTTTT
TRBV29-1	TRBD2	TRBJ2-1	-	CSVGRIAGIYNEQFF	TGCAGCGTTGGCCGCATAGCGGGGATCTACAATGAGCAGTTCTTC
TRBV2	TRBD2	TRBJ2-3	-	CASSPTSGDTDTQYF	TGTGCCAGCAGTCCGACTAGCGGGGACACAGATACGCAGTATTTT
TRBV6-1	TRBD1	TRBJ2-3	once	CASSGPNRDRGSTDTQYF	TGTGCCAGCAGTGGACCAAACCGGGACAGGGGAAGCACAGATACGCAGTATTTT
TRBV4-3	TRBD1	TRBJ2-3	-	CASSQAGGPTDTQYF	TGCGCCAGCAGCCAAGCAGGGGGCCCCACAGATACGCAGTATTTT
TRBV10-3	-	TRBJ1-5	-	CAISLQGQDQPQHF	TGTGCCATCAGTTTACAGGGTCAGGATCAGCCCCAGCATTTT
TRBV18	-	TRBJ1-1	-	CASSLRQAAEAFF	TGTGCCAGCTCACTACGACAGGCTGCTGAAGCTTTCTTT
TRBV18	-	TRBJ2-1	-	CASSPNFEQFF	TGTGCCAGCTCACCGAACTTTGAGCAGTTCTTC
TRBV27	-	TRBJ1-1	-	CASSFGGHTEAFF	TGTGCCAGCAGTTTCGGGGGACACACTGAAGCTTTCTTT
TRBV7-2	-	TRBJ1-2	once	CASSLRTGYGYTF	TGTGCCAGCAGCTTAAGAACAGGCTATGGCTACACCTTC
TRBV29-1	TRBD1	TRBJ1-1	few	CSAYRGRVTEAFF	TGCAGCGCGTACAGGGGGCGCGTCACTGAAGCTTTCTTT
TRBV6-6	-	TRBJ2-3	once	CASSRGTESDTQYF	TGTGCCAGCAGTCGCGGGACAGAGTCAGATACGCAGTATTTT
TRBV30	TRBD1	TRBJ2-7	-	CAWSGQGWGYEQYF	TGTGCCTGGAGTGGACAGGGCTGGGGCTACGAGCAGTACTTC
TRBV2	TRBD2	TRBJ2-7	-	CASSGQGAGLEQYF	TGTGCCAGCAGTGGTCAAGGAGCGGGACTCGAGCAGTACTTC
TRBV9	TRBD1	TRBJ1-1	-	CASSVDEGAVSAFF	TGTGCCAGCAGCGTAGATGAGGGGGCCGTATCAGCTTTCTTT
TRBV18	TRBD1	TRBJ2-5	-	CASSPYRGQETQYF	TGTGCCAGCTCCCCATACAGGGGACAAGAGACCCAGTACTTC
TRBV18	-	TRBJ1-1	-	CASTHRSGTSNTEAFF	TGTGCCAGCACTCACCGAAGCGGGACATCGAACACTGAAGCTTTCTTT
TRBV18	-	TRBJ2-3	-	CASSPSYGASDTQYF	TGTGCCAGCTCACCAAGCTATGGGGCCTCAGATACGCAGTATTTT
TRBV28	-	TRBJ2-7	-	CASTPFPSYEQYF	TGTGCCAGCACCCCCTTTCCCTCCTACGAGCAGTACTTC
TRBV7-9	TRBD1	TRBJ1-1	-	CASSLPAGGTEAFF	TGTGCCAGCAGCTTACCGGCAGGGGGTACTGAAGCTTTCTTT
TRBV9	TRBD1	TRBJ2-2	-	CASSVRQGGNGELFF	TGTGCCAGCAGCGTTAGACAGGGGGGTAACGGGGAGCTGTTTTTT
TRBV25-1	-	TRBJ1-3	-	CASSVTASGNTIYF	TGTGCCAGCAGTGTGACAGCCTCTGGAAACACCATATATTTT
TRBV11-2	TRBD2	TRBJ2-7	-	CASSLVGLALEYEQYF	TGTGCCAGCAGCTTAGTAGGACTAGCGCTCGAGTACGAGCAGTACTTC
TRBV2	-	TRBJ2-2	-	CASTQVSTGELFF	TGTGCCAGCACTCAGGTGTCCACCGGGGAGCTGTTTTTT
TRBV7-9	-	TRBJ2-2	-	CASSFRIDGELFF	TGTGCCAGCAGCTTCAGAATTGACGGGGAGCTGTTTTTT
TRBV30	-	TRBJ1-3	-	CAWSAEVGNTIYF	TGTGCCTGGAGTGCAGAGGTAGGAAACACCATATATTTT
TRBV11-3	TRBD2	TRBJ2-2	-	CASSLALAGSTGELFF	TGTGCCAGCAGCTTAGCACTAGCGGGAAGCACCGGGGAGCTGTTTTTT
TRBV7-2	-	TRBJ1-1	-	CASSLDPATNTEAFF	TGTGCCAGCAGCTTAGACCCAGCGACTAACACTGAAGCTTTCTTT
TRBV5-6	TRBD1	TRBJ2-3	-	CASSYRTGWTDTQYF	TGTGCCAGCAGCTACCGGACAGGGTGGACAGATACGCAGTATTTT
TRBV4-3	TRBD1	TRBJ1-1	-	CASSQDKTGGNTEAFF	TGCGCCAGCAGCCAAGATAAGACAGGGGGGAACACTGAAGCTTTCTTT
TRBV9	-	TRBJ1-3	-	CASSVEMAVGNTIYF	TGTGCCAGCAGCGTAGAGATGGCTGTTGGAAACACCATATATTTT
TRBV5-4	TRBD1	TRBJ1-2	-	CASSLTGVDGYTF	TGTGCCAGCAGCTTGACAGGGGTAGATGGCTACACCTTC
TRBV2	TRBD1	TRBJ2-3	-	CASWPGQSTDTQYF	TGTGCCAGCTGGCCGGGACAGAGCACAGATACGCAGTATTTT
TRBV7-8	-	TRBJ1-1	-	CASSFPGTEAFF	TGTGCCAGCAGCTTTCCCGGGACTGAAGCTTTCTTT
TRBV4-1	-	TRBJ1-1	-	CASSHWRGEAFF	TGCGCCAGCAGCCATTGGAGGGGTGAAGCTTTCTTT
TRBV28	-	TRBJ1-2	-	CASSNPDNNYGYTF	TGTGCCAGCAGCAATCCGGACAACAACTATGGCTACACCTTC
TRBV9	TRBD1	TRBJ1-2	-	CASSEDRAYGYTF	TGTGCCAGCAGCGAAGACAGGGCCTATGGCTACACCTTC
TRBV7-2	TRBD2	TRBJ2-7	-	CASSLTLAGGSYEQYF	TGTGCCAGCAGCTTAACACTAGCGGGGGGATCCTACGAGCAGTACTTC
TRBV30	TRBD1	TRBJ1-1	-	CAWSVPGTGAFF	TGTGCCTGGAGTGTACCCGGGACAGGGGCTTTCTTT
TRBV7-2	TRBD1	TRBJ1-2	-	CASRATGTGHGYTF	TGTGCCAGCAGGGCTACCGGGACAGGGCATGGCTACACCTTC
TRBV5-1	-	TRBJ2-7	-	CASSLLQNEQYF	TGCGCCAGCAGCTTGTTACAGAACGAGCAGTACTTC
TRBV18	-	TRBJ1-1	-	CASPPSENENTEAFF	TGTGCCAGCCCTCCCTCGGAGAATGAGAACACTGAAGCTTTCTTT
TRBV5-1	-	TRBJ2-1	-	CASSLAIAIRSHNEQFF	TGCGCCAGCAGCTTGGCCATCGCGATCCGATCCCACAATGAGCAGTTCTTC
TRBV7-9	-	TRBJ1-5	once	CSSSPLRGLNQPQHF	TGTTCCAGCAGCCCCCTTCGAGGGCTCAATCAGCCCCAGCATTTT
TRBV2	-	TRBJ2-2	few	CASWQERAGELFF	TGTGCCAGCTGGCAGGAGAGGGCTGGGGAGCTGTTTTTT
TRBV10-3	-	TRBJ2-2	-	CAIRGGVSTGELFF	TGTGCCATCAGGGGCGGGGTGAGCACCGGGGAGCTGTTTTTT
TRBV7-8	TRBD2	TRBJ2-5	-	CASSRRGLAGPETQYF	TGTGCCAGCAGCCGGCGGGGACTAGCGGGACCAGAGACCCAGTACTTC